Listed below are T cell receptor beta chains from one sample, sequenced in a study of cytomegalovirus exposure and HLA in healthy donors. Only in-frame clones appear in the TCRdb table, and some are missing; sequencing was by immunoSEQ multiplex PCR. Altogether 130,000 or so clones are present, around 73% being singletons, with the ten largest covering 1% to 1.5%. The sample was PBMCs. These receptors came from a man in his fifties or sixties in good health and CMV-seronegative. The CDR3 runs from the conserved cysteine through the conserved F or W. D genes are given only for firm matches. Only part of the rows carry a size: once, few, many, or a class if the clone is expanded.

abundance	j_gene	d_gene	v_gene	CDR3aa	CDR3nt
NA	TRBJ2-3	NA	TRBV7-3	CASSLTSGSDTQYF	TGTGCCAGCAGCTTAACCAGCGGATCAGATACGCAGTATTTT
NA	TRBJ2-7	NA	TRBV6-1	CASSVYRVVQLEQYF	TGTGCCAGCAGTGTCTACAGGGTAGTCCAGCTCGAGCAGTACTTC
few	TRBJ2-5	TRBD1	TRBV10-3	CAISGFGTGGVETQYF	TGTGCCATCAGTGGATTCGGGACAGGGGGCGTTGAGACCCAGTACTTC
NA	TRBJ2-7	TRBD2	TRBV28	CASSLSASGSHEQYF	TGTGCCAGCAGTTTATCGGCTAGCGGGAGCCACGAGCAGTACTTC
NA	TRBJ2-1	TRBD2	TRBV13	CASSPGLADEQFF	TGTGCCAGCAGCCCGGGACTAGCGGACGAGCAGTTCTTC
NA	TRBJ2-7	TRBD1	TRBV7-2	CASMEWTGGHEQYF	TGTGCCAGCATGGAATGGACAGGGGGCCACGAGCAGTACTTC
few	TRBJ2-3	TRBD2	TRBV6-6	CASRGLAGLADTQYF	TGTGCCAGCAGGGGACTAGCGGGTTTAGCAGATACGCAGTATTTT
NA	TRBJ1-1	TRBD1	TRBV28	CASSSDRGIEAFF	TGTGCCAGCAGTTCCGACAGGGGAATTGAAGCTTTCTTT
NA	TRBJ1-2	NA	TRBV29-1	CSVELRPYGYTF	TGCAGCGTTGAATTGAGGCCCTATGGCTACACCTTC
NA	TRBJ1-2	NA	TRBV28	CASSALGVLYGYTF	TGTGCCAGCAGTGCCTTAGGGGTTCTCTATGGCTACACCTTC
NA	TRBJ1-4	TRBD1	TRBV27	CASSQRDRGDLYEKLFF	TGTGCCAGCAGTCAGCGGGACAGGGGGGATCTATACGAAAAACTGTTTTTT
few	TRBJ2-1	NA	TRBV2	CASSERWASDEQFF	TGTGCCAGCAGTGAAAGATGGGCTTCCGATGAGCAGTTCTTC
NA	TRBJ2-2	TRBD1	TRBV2	CASSRQGRGELFF	TGTGCCAGCAGTCGACAGGGACGCGGGGAGCTGTTTTTT
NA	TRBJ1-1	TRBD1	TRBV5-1	CASSNQGDTEAFF	TGCGCCAGCAGCAATCAGGGGGACACTGAAGCTTTCTTT
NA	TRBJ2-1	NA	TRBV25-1	CASSHGRGIFNEQFF	TGTGCCAGCAGCCATGGGAGGGGGATTTTCAATGAGCAGTTCTTC
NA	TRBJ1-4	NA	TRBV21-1	CASSRSGGAAFVATNEKLFF	TGTGCCAGCAGCCGATCAGGGGGCGCGGCCTTCGTTGCAACTAATGAAAAACTGTTTTTT
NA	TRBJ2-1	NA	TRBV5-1	CASSLDGEPLNEQFF	TGCGCCAGCAGCTTGGACGGGGAACCTCTAAATGAGCAGTTCTTC
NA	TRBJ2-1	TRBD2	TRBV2	CASSESSGRGYNEQFF	TGTGCCAGCAGTGAGTCGAGCGGGAGAGGTTACAATGAGCAGTTCTTC
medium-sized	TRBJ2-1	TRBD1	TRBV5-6	CASSLDRGATYNEQFF	TGTGCCAGCAGCCTCGACAGGGGTGCCACTTACAATGAGCAGTTCTTC
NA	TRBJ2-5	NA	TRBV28	CASSFRRPLYQETQYF	TGTGCCAGCAGTTTTCGGAGACCCTTGTACCAAGAGACCCAGTACTTC